Listed below are T cell receptor beta chains from one sample, sequenced in a study of cytomegalovirus exposure and HLA in healthy donors. The data were produced by immunoSEQ multiplex PCR, yet TCRdb's version contains in-frame clones alone and is incomplete. The sample yields over 100,000 clones, around four fifths seen once. The sequenced sample was PBMCs. The receptors derive from a male donor in good health and CMV-seronegative. Each CDR3 is given with its conserved first and last residue. Each record gives: J gene, D gene, clone size, V gene, CDR3 protein, CDR3 DNA. D genes are given only for firm matches. The listing skips clone size in some rows; elsewhere it reads once, few, many or a size class.

j_call: TRBJ2-7
d_call: TRBD2
clone_size: .
v_call: TRBV27
cdr3_aa: CASSASGRVYEQYF
cdr3_nt: TGTGCCAGCAGTGCTAGCGGGAGGGTCTACGAGCAGTACTTC

j_call: TRBJ2-6
d_call: .
clone_size: once
v_call: TRBV19
cdr3_aa: CASSMSDSGANVLTF
cdr3_nt: TGTGCCAGTAGTATGAGCGACTCTGGGGCCAACGTCCTGACTTTC

j_call: TRBJ2-3
d_call: TRBD1
clone_size: .
v_call: TRBV7-9
cdr3_aa: CASSPGGRDTQYF
cdr3_nt: TGTGCCAGCAGCCCAGGGGGACGGGATACGCAGTATTTT

j_call: TRBJ2-7
d_call: .
clone_size: .
v_call: TRBV9
cdr3_aa: CASSATADGYEQYF
cdr3_nt: TGTGCCAGCAGCGCTACAGCAGACGGATACGAGCAGTACTTC

j_call: TRBJ2-3
d_call: .
clone_size: .
v_call: TRBV10-3
cdr3_aa: CAISEEGVTQYF
cdr3_nt: TGTGCCATCAGTGAAGAAGGGGTTACGCAGTATTTT

j_call: TRBJ2-5
d_call: TRBD2
clone_size: .
v_call: TRBV28
cdr3_aa: CASSSWTSGTQETQYF
cdr3_nt: TGTGCCAGCAGTTCTTGGACTAGCGGGACCCAAGAGACCCAGTACTTC

j_call: TRBJ2-6
d_call: .
clone_size: .
v_call: TRBV29-1
cdr3_aa: CSVRTTGANALTF
cdr3_nt: TGCAGCGTTCGGACAACTGGGGCCAACGCCCTGACTTTC

j_call: TRBJ2-3
d_call: .
clone_size: few
v_call: TRBV30
cdr3_aa: CAWSRVASTDTQYF
cdr3_nt: TGTGCCTGGAGTAGGGTAGCGAGCACAGATACGCAGTATTTT

j_call: TRBJ1-3
d_call: .
clone_size: .
v_call: TRBV4-3
cdr3_aa: CASSQDRKGAGNTIYF
cdr3_nt: TGCGCCAGCAGCCAAGATCGTAAAGGGGCTGGAAACACCATATATTTT

j_call: TRBJ2-7
d_call: .
clone_size: .
v_call: TRBV30
cdr3_aa: CAWLSDPSYEQYF
cdr3_nt: TGTGCCTGGCTAAGCGACCCGTCCTACGAGCAGTACTTC

j_call: TRBJ2-4
d_call: .
clone_size: few
v_call: TRBV11-1
cdr3_aa: CASSPRGKNIQYF
cdr3_nt: TGTGCCAGCAGCCCGAGAGGCAAAAACATTCAGTACTTC

j_call: TRBJ2-7
d_call: TRBD1
clone_size: .
v_call: TRBV7-2
cdr3_aa: CASSTPGQGFGEQYF
cdr3_nt: TGTGCCAGCAGCACACCGGGACAGGGGTTCGGCGAGCAGTACTTC

j_call: TRBJ1-6
d_call: .
clone_size: .
v_call: TRBV18
cdr3_aa: CASSNRNSPLHF
cdr3_nt: TGTGCCAGCTCCAACAGAAATTCACCCCTCCACTTT

j_call: TRBJ2-5
d_call: .
clone_size: .
v_call: TRBV7-5
cdr3_aa: CASGVDGTVSETQYF
cdr3_nt: TGTGCCAGCGGGGTCGACGGGACAGTCAGTGAGACCCAGTACTTC

j_call: TRBJ2-5
d_call: TRBD2
clone_size: .
v_call: TRBV29-1
cdr3_aa: CSVKAVREAQYF
cdr3_nt: TGCAGCGTTAAGGCGGTACGGGAGGCCCAGTACTTC

j_call: TRBJ1-1
d_call: .
clone_size: .
v_call: TRBV5-1
cdr3_aa: CASSLGPEGLGSGEAFF
cdr3_nt: TGCGCCAGCAGCTTGGGCCCCGAGGGTCTGGGGAGTGGAGAAGCTTTCTTT

j_call: TRBJ1-1
d_call: .
clone_size: .
v_call: TRBV5-4
cdr3_aa: CASSAETGRNTEAFF
cdr3_nt: TGTGCCAGCAGCGCTGAGACAGGTCGGAACACTGAAGCTTTCTTT

j_call: TRBJ2-2
d_call: .
clone_size: .
v_call: TRBV7-9
cdr3_aa: CSSSSQDSSNTGELFF
cdr3_nt: TGTTCCAGCAGCTCCCAGGACAGTTCGAACACCGGGGAGCTGTTTTTT

j_call: TRBJ2-7
d_call: .
clone_size: .
v_call: TRBV9
cdr3_aa: CASSVEVAADEQYF
cdr3_nt: TGTGCCAGCAGCGTAGAAGTAGCTGCAGACGAGCAGTACTTC

j_call: TRBJ2-1
d_call: .
clone_size: .
v_call: TRBV6-1
cdr3_aa: CATLDSRGNEQFF
cdr3_nt: TGTGCCACTCTGGACTCCCGGGGTAATGAGCAGTTCTTC

j_call: TRBJ2-3
d_call: TRBD2
clone_size: .
v_call: TRBV7-9
cdr3_aa: CSSSLNPGRGTDTQYF
cdr3_nt: TGTTCCAGCAGCTTGAACCCCGGGAGGGGAACAGATACGCAGTATTTT

j_call: TRBJ2-7
d_call: TRBD1
clone_size: .
v_call: TRBV10-3
cdr3_aa: CAISEYPDRDEQYF
cdr3_nt: TGTGCCATCAGTGAGTACCCGGACAGGGACGAGCAGTACTTC

j_call: TRBJ2-7
d_call: TRBD2
clone_size: few
v_call: TRBV9
cdr3_aa: CASSVDVSGSFVNEQYF
cdr3_nt: TGTGCCAGCAGCGTAGATGTTAGCGGGAGCTTTGTTAACGAGCAGTACTTC

j_call: TRBJ1-5
d_call: TRBD1
clone_size: .
v_call: TRBV4-3
cdr3_aa: CASSQDRQGGNQPQHF
cdr3_nt: TGCGCCAGCAGCCAAGATAGGCAGGGGGGCAATCAGCCCCAGCATTTT

j_call: TRBJ2-7
d_call: TRBD2
clone_size: .
v_call: TRBV28
cdr3_aa: CASSPLTSGGLFEQYF
cdr3_nt: TGTGCCAGCAGTCCCCTAACTAGCGGGGGGCTCTTCGAGCAGTACTTC

j_call: TRBJ2-3
d_call: TRBD2
clone_size: .
v_call: TRBV28
cdr3_aa: CASTPSLGGSSVDTQYF
cdr3_nt: TGTGCCAGCACTCCTTCCTTGGGCGGGAGTTCTGTAGATACGCAGTATTTT

j_call: TRBJ2-7
d_call: .
clone_size: .
v_call: TRBV29-1
cdr3_aa: CSVEGEADEQYF
cdr3_nt: TGCAGCGTTGAGGGCGAAGCTGACGAGCAGTACTTC

j_call: TRBJ2-3
d_call: .
clone_size: .
v_call: TRBV9
cdr3_aa: CASSVGGVGVDTQYF
cdr3_nt: TGTGCCAGCAGCGTCGGCGGGGTTGGAGTAGATACGCAGTATTTT

j_call: TRBJ2-5
d_call: TRBD1
clone_size: .
v_call: TRBV5-5
cdr3_aa: CASSFADRVETQYF
cdr3_nt: TGTGCCAGCAGCTTTGCAGACAGGGTGGAGACCCAGTACTTC

j_call: TRBJ2-3
d_call: TRBD2
clone_size: .
v_call: TRBV27
cdr3_aa: CASSPLAGGGTDTQYF
cdr3_nt: TGTGCCAGCAGTCCACTAGCGGGAGGAGGTACAGATACGCAGTATTTT

j_call: TRBJ2-1
d_call: .
clone_size: .
v_call: TRBV18
cdr3_aa: CASSPPPLSNNEQFF
cdr3_nt: TGTGCCAGCTCACCCCCCCCACTCTCGAACAATGAGCAGTTCTTC

j_call: TRBJ2-5
d_call: TRBD2
clone_size: .
v_call: TRBV7-6
cdr3_aa: CASSLGTSVETQYF
cdr3_nt: TGTGCCAGCAGCTTAGGGACTAGCGTGGAGACCCAGTACTTC

j_call: TRBJ2-2
d_call: TRBD2
clone_size: .
v_call: TRBV7-6
cdr3_aa: CASTTMAGGPALQSAGELFF
cdr3_nt: TGTGCCAGCACCACGATGGCGGGAGGGCCAGCGTTGCAATCCGCCGGGGAGCTGTTTTTT

j_call: TRBJ1-4
d_call: TRBD1
clone_size: .
v_call: TRBV28
cdr3_aa: CASISGGQGNEKLFF
cdr3_nt: TGTGCCAGCATCTCGGGGGGACAGGGTAATGAAAAACTGTTTTTT

j_call: TRBJ2-7
d_call: TRBD2
clone_size: .
v_call: TRBV7-9
cdr3_aa: CASSSQGGTGRLAGGEQYF
cdr3_nt: TGTGCCAGCAGCTCTCAGGGCGGGACAGGAAGACTAGCGGGAGGCGAGCAGTACTTC

j_call: TRBJ2-1
d_call: .
clone_size: .
v_call: TRBV5-8
cdr3_aa: CASSSTRLTYNEQFF
cdr3_nt: TGTGCCAGCAGCTCGACTCGGCTTACCTACAATGAGCAGTTCTTC

j_call: TRBJ2-7
d_call: .
clone_size: .
v_call: TRBV28
cdr3_aa: CASSLRVTLAGAISYEQYF
cdr3_nt: TGTGCCAGCAGTTTAAGGGTTACATTGGCGGGGGCAATCTCCTACGAGCAGTACTTC

j_call: TRBJ1-6
d_call: TRBD1
clone_size: .
v_call: TRBV14
cdr3_aa: CASSDPGTGNSPLHF
cdr3_nt: TGTGCCAGCAGCGACCCCGGGACAGGGAATTCACCCCTCCACTTT

j_call: TRBJ1-5
d_call: .
clone_size: .
v_call: TRBV19
cdr3_aa: CASSIIGADNQPQHF
cdr3_nt: TGTGCCAGTAGCATCATTGGGGCAGACAATCAGCCCCAGCATTTT

j_call: TRBJ2-5
d_call: .
clone_size: .
v_call: TRBV6-1
cdr3_aa: CASIRSRGETQYF
cdr3_nt: TGTGCCAGCATTAGGTCTAGGGGGGAGACCCAGTACTTC

j_call: TRBJ1-2
d_call: .
clone_size: .
v_call: TRBV6-6
cdr3_aa: CAHALQGSNYGYTF
cdr3_nt: TGTGCCCATGCCCTCCAGGGGTCTAACTATGGCTACACCTTC

j_call: TRBJ2-1
d_call: .
clone_size: .
v_call: TRBV7-6
cdr3_aa: CASSLGRAGANEQFF
cdr3_nt: TGTGCCAGCAGCTTAGGCAGGGCAGGTGCCAATGAGCAGTTCTTC

j_call: TRBJ2-7
d_call: .
clone_size: once
v_call: TRBV28
cdr3_aa: CASSPPTSYEQYF
cdr3_nt: TGTGCCAGCAGCCCCCCTACGAGCTACGAGCAGTACTTC

j_call: TRBJ1-1
d_call: TRBD1
clone_size: .
v_call: TRBV7-2
cdr3_aa: CASSPGQANTEAFF
cdr3_nt: TGTGCCAGCAGTCCAGGACAGGCGAACACTGAAGCTTTCTTT

j_call: TRBJ2-3
d_call: TRBD1
clone_size: .
v_call: TRBV7-2
cdr3_aa: CASSLAQGPDTQYF
cdr3_nt: TGTGCCAGCAGCTTAGCACAGGGGCCAGATACGCAGTATTTT

j_call: TRBJ1-1
d_call: .
clone_size: .
v_call: TRBV7-2
cdr3_aa: CASSPQMNTEAFF
cdr3_nt: TGTGCCAGCAGCCCCCAGATGAACACTGAAGCTTTCTTT

j_call: TRBJ1-3
d_call: TRBD1
clone_size: .
v_call: TRBV4-3
cdr3_aa: CASSHDRDPGNTIYF
cdr3_nt: TGCGCCAGCAGCCACGACAGGGATCCTGGAAACACCATATATTTT

j_call: TRBJ2-3
d_call: .
clone_size: .
v_call: TRBV19
cdr3_aa: CASSIGESDTQYF
cdr3_nt: TGTGCCAGTAGTATAGGGGAGTCAGATACGCAGTATTTT

j_call: TRBJ2-1
d_call: .
clone_size: .
v_call: TRBV19
cdr3_aa: CASNGGVGSDEQFF
cdr3_nt: TGTGCCAGTAATGGAGGTGTAGGCTCGGATGAGCAGTTCTTC

j_call: TRBJ2-5
d_call: TRBD2
clone_size: few
v_call: TRBV5-1
cdr3_aa: CASSLAGTSGRYETQYF
cdr3_nt: TGCGCCAGCAGCTTGGCGGGGACTAGCGGGAGATATGAGACCCAGTACTTC

j_call: TRBJ1-2
d_call: .
clone_size: .
v_call: TRBV9
cdr3_aa: CASSPSGRGGGYTF
cdr3_nt: TGTGCCAGCAGCCCTTCCGGGCGGGGCGGTGGCTACACCTTC

j_call: TRBJ2-2
d_call: TRBD2
clone_size: .
v_call: TRBV4-3
cdr3_aa: CASSHAGTSFGELFF
cdr3_nt: TGCGCCAGCAGCCACGCCGGGACTAGCTTCGGGGAGCTGTTTTTT

j_call: TRBJ1-1
d_call: TRBD1
clone_size: .
v_call: TRBV7-2
cdr3_aa: CASSQWTGGVTEAFF
cdr3_nt: TGTGCCAGCAGCCAATGGACAGGGGGGGTCACTGAAGCTTTCTTT

j_call: TRBJ2-7
d_call: TRBD2
clone_size: .
v_call: TRBV4-1
cdr3_aa: CASSQYLAERGYEQYF
cdr3_nt: TGCGCCAGCAGCCAGTATCTAGCGGAGAGGGGCTACGAGCAGTACTTC

j_call: TRBJ2-1
d_call: TRBD2
clone_size: .
v_call: TRBV28
cdr3_aa: CASSYRTSGKGPKQQFF
cdr3_nt: TGTGCCAGCAGTTACAGGACTAGCGGGAAAGGACCCAAACAGCAGTTCTTC

j_call: TRBJ1-4
d_call: .
clone_size: .
v_call: TRBV4-2
cdr3_aa: CASSQGIQAIEKLFF
cdr3_nt: TGTGCCAGCAGCCAAGGAATCCAGGCAATCGAAAAACTGTTTTTT

j_call: TRBJ2-5
d_call: TRBD2
clone_size: .
v_call: TRBV4-1
cdr3_aa: CASSPTYSGGAGETQYF
cdr3_nt: TGCGCCAGCAGCCCAACCTATAGCGGGGGGGCGGGGGAGACCCAGTACTTC

j_call: TRBJ1-1
d_call: .
clone_size: .
v_call: TRBV18
cdr3_aa: CASSSITGSGTEAFF
cdr3_nt: TGTGCCAGCTCATCAATCACAGGGTCCGGCACTGAAGCTTTCTTT

j_call: TRBJ2-1
d_call: TRBD2
clone_size: .
v_call: TRBV4-2
cdr3_aa: CASSQDSLAGGLLYNEQFF
cdr3_nt: TGTGCCAGCAGCCAAGATTCCCTAGCGGGAGGCCTACTCTACAATGAGCAGTTCTTC

j_call: TRBJ2-1
d_call: .
clone_size: .
v_call: TRBV7-2
cdr3_aa: CASSSTGLEQFF
cdr3_nt: TGTGCCAGCAGCTCAACAGGGCTTGAGCAGTTCTTC